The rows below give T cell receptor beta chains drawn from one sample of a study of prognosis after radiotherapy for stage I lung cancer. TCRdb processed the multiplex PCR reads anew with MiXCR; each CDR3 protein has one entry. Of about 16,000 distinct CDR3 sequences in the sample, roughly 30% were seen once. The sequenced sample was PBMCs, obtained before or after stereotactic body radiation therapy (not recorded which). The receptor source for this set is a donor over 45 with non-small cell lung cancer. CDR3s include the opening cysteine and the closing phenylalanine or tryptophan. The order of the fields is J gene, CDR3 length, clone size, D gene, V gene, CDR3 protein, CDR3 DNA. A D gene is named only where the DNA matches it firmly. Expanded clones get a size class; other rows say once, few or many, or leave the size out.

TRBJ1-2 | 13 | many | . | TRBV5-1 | CASSLTANYGYTF | TGCGCCAGCAGCTTAACAGCTAACTATGGCTACACCTTC
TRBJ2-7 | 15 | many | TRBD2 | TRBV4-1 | CASSRSGSRSYEQYF | TGCGCCAGCAGCCGTAGCGGGAGCCGCTCCTACGAGCAGTACTTC
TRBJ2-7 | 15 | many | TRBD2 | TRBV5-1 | CASSGLSSGSYEQYF | TGCGCCAGCAGTGGGCTCTCTAGCGGATCCTACGAGCAGTACTTC
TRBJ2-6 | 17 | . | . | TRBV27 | CASSFGQAFSGANVLTF | TGTGCCAGCAGTTTCGGACAAGCATTCTCTGGGGCCAACGTCCTGACTTTC
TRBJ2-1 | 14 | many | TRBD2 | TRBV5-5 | CASSPDTSGTSQFF | TGTGCCAGCAGCCCCGACACTAGCGGGACCTCTCAGTTCTTC
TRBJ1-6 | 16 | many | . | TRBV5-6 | CASSEAGSSYNSPLHF | TGTGCCAGCAGCGAGGCAGGGAGCTCCTATAATTCACCCCTCCACTTT
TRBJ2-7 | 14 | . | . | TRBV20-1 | CSARVAVGSYEQYF | TGCAGTGCTAGGGTAGCTGTGGGAAGCTACGAGCAGTACTTC
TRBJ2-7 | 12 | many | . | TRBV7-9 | CASSLDPYEQYF | TGTGCCAGCAGCTTAGATCCCTACGAGCAGTACTTC
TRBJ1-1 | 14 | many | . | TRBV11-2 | CASSLHLMNTEAFF | TGTGCCAGCAGCTTACATCTAATGAACACTGAAGCTTTCTTT
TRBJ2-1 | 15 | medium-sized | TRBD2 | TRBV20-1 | CSARDRREGLNEQFF | TGCAGTGCTAGAGATCGGCGGGAGGGCCTTAATGAGCAGTTCTTC
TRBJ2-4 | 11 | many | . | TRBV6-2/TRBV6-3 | CASSGGYIQYF | TGTGCCAGCAGTGGGGGTTACATTCAGTACTTC
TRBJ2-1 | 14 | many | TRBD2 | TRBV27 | CASSLGTSAPRQFF | TGTGCCAGCAGTTTAGGGACTAGCGCCCCCAGGCAGTTCTTC
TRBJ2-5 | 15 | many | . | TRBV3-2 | CASSRDQGVLRTQYF | TGTGCCAGCAGTCGTGACCAGGGGGTGCTGAGGACCCAGTACTTC